In its sample, the clone carrying this T cell receptor (beta chain) was seen a few times. What it recognizes is unknown. Each diagnosis drew on symptoms, thyroxine, TRAb, thyroid ultrasound and orbital computed tomography findings. The CDR3 sequence is 16 residues long. V was pared by 4 bases and J by 2 bases, with 17 bases between. From germline, CDR1 is SEHNR and CDR2 FQNEAQ (reference sequence). The sample is drawn from a study of T cells in Graves' hyperthyroidism and ophthalmopathy. Researchers took RNA transcripts and amplified the TCR beta CDR3 regions from them. The TCR CDR3 first-round RT-PCR relied on the HTBI primer set. TCRdb fed the multiplex PCR reads into MiXCR, producing one record per CDR3 protein. The sample includes 650,000 to 800,000 distinct CDR3 sequences, 45% seen only once; the top ten take more than 7%. Study-wide results and caveats: The model foresaw ophthalmopathy a median around 6.8 months prior to onset.

The chain employs TRBV7-9 and TRBJ2-5, with D maybe TRBD1 (5 bases). The source of this sequence is an adult man with Graves' disease, either hyperthyroidism or ophthalmopathy (not recorded which). Sequences were obtained from peripheral blood or thyroid tissue (not recorded which). CDR3 sequence reads: CASSSTGAGKQETQYF. CDR3 in DNA: TGTGCCAGCAGCTCAACTGGGGCAGGGAAACAAGAGACCCAGTACTTC. The whole variable domain, filled in from reference TRBV7-9 and TRBJ2-5, reads DTGVSQNPRHKITKRGQNVTFRCDPISEHNRLYWYRQTLGQGPEFLTYFQNEAQLEKSRLLSDRFSAERPKGSFSTLEIQRTEQGDSAMYLCASSSTGAGKQETQYFGPGTRLLVL.